This T cell receptor (beta chain) was sequenced in a study of Ad26.COV2.S vaccination and SARS-CoV-2 variants. Findings of the study overall: Measurement of non-spike TCR breadth gave similar results in vaccine and placebo recipients. Post-vaccination breadth of spike-specific CD8+ and CD4+ T cell responses was reportedly substantial. Vaccine recipients had higher spike-specific TCR breadth than placebo recipients. Total T cell responses were possibly underestimated by TCR breadth and depth analyses.

In this sample, this clone turned up a few times. Its matching antigen is unknown. This CDR3 spans 17 amino acids. Germline CDR1 reads SGHKS; CDR2 reads YYEKEE (reference sequence). V was trimmed by 5 bases and J by 0 bases, leaving 20 bases between them. Assay: immunoSEQ multiplex PCR; the TCRdb copy retains only in-frame clones and omits some. The sample has approximately 400,000 clones; about 91% are singletons. Material: peripheral blood, obtained after recovery from COVID-19. The receptor was derived from a human donor who had recovered from COVID-19. The chain links TRBV5-5 to TRBJ1-2, with D hard to call. CDR3 coding DNA: TGTGCCAGCAGGCCCCTTAGGACGCCCTCTGCTAACTATGGCTACACCTTC. It yields the protein CASRPLRTPSANYGYTF.